This T cell receptor beta chain was recovered during a study of OX40 agonist ivuxolimab in advanced cancers. For the wider study: The costimulatory receptor OX40 (CD134) was targeted by ivuxolimab, a fully human IgG2 agonistic monoclonal antibody. Peripheral TCRbeta sequencing aimed to test whether ivuxolimab altered TCR sequence diversity and caused clonal T-cell expansion. Patients were allowed to have had prior anti-PD-1, anti-PD-L1 or anti-CTLA-4 therapy, and around 40% of the dose-escalation patients had previously received checkpoint inhibitors. The paper reports the monotherapy dose-escalation portion (N ≈ 52 patients) of the phase I ivuxolimab trial. Intravenous ivuxolimab was administered to patients every 2 weeks at six dose levels: 0.01, 0.1, 0.3, 1.5, 3 and 10 mg/kg. The dose-escalation cohort was around 84% male with a mean age of around 62 years, ranging from roughly 23 to 85. Three dose-escalation patients achieved partial responses, one with hepatocellular carcinoma and two with cutaneous melanoma. Of the roughly 51 dose-escalation patients, hepatocellular carcinoma was present in 19, melanoma in roughly 15, renal cell carcinoma in 9 and head and neck cancer in 9. Study-wide findings and limitations: Clonal expansion of both CD4+ and CD8+ blood T cells was observed from baseline to week 6 at doses 0.1 to 3.0 mg/kg. In partial responders in the 0.1-3.0 mg/kg groups, normalized peripheral clonal expansion was found to be among the lowest, especially among CD8+ T cells. Antigen specificity was not determined for the clonally expanded peripheral T cells. On average, CD8+ T cells showed more expanded clones than CD4+ T cells after ivuxolimab. Low levels of normalized T-cell clonal expansion were also seen in some patients who did not respond.

To note about this clone: The antigen it binds to is not known. The sample holds no much larger clone one base away, and base qualities are not on file.

The trial excluded patients who had a history of autoimmune disease or were on systemic immunosuppression. Peripheral blood for TCR sequencing was drawn from every dose cohort at baseline, at cycle 4 day 1 and at cycle 7 day 1. Samples came from an open-label, multicenter, first-in-human phase I dose-escalation trial of ivuxolimab. Adults with locally advanced or metastatic melanoma, renal cell, hepatocellular, or head and neck squamous cell carcinoma were enrolled in the trial. Before TCR sequencing, CD4+ T cells and CD8+ T cells were sorted from peripheral blood as separate populations. Genomic DNA was isolated from the sorted cells so that the TCRbeta CDR3 region could be sequenced. TCRbeta CDR3 regions were sequenced using the immunoSEQ Assay. TCRdb obtained this table from immuneACCESS and retained in-frame rearrangements with V and J assigned. These tables miss some clones; where compared with another copy, unresolved V genes account for less than half of the shortfall, and the remainder is unexplained. For this sample there are about 71,000 clones; roughly nine tenths appear just once. The ten top clones hold about 14% of the sample.

The material sequenced was CD4+ or CD8+ T cells sorted from blood, taken in a trial of the OX40 agonist ivuxolimab. The TCR was taken from an adult with an advanced solid tumor such as melanoma, head and neck, liver or kidney cancer.

The CDR3 here reads CASSYDARTGTQHF. The DNA sequence is TGTGCCAGCAGCTACGACGCTCGCACGGGGACCCAGCATTTT. The chain was built from TRBV6-6 and TRBJ1-5; the D gene cannot be named for sure. CDR1 and CDR2, looked up from the germline V gene (reference sequence), are MNHNY and SVGAGI. V is pared back by 6 bases and J by 11 bases, with 20 bases lying between the germline termini. From cysteine to phenylalanine, the CDR3 is 14 amino acids long. Just CDR3 DNA is preserved here, 42 bases in frame from base 1.